The rows below give T cell receptor beta chains drawn from one sample of a study of glioma-infiltrating T cells. TCRdb re-analysed the multiplex PCR reads in MiXCR, keeping a single row per CDR3 protein. The profile shows under 150,000 distinct CDR3 sequences, around 23% of them singletons. The material sequenced was glioma tissue, nonneoplastic brain tissue, or PBMCs (not recorded which). These receptors originate from a human donor with low-grade glioma or glioblastoma, undergoing nonglioma brain surgery, or in good health (not recorded which). CDR3s include the opening cysteine and the closing phenylalanine or tryptophan. Fields, in order: J gene, V gene, clone size, D gene, CDR3 DNA, CDR3 protein. A D gene is named only where the DNA matches it firmly. A row's size may be missing; if present it is once, few, many or a size class.

>TRBJ2-1|TRBV12-3/TRBV12-4|few|-
TGTGCCAGCAGTCCCCTTGGAGATGAGCAGTTCTTC
CASSPLGDEQFF
>TRBJ1-2|TRBV6-6|many|-
TGTGCCAGCAGTTACTCCGGACAGCTCTATGGCTACACCTTC
CASSYSGQLYGYTF
>TRBJ1-5|TRBV4-1|many|-
TGCGCCAGCAGCCTTGTTGGTGAGCAGCCCCAGCATTTT
CASSLVGEQPQHF
>TRBJ1-6|TRBV20-1|-|-
TGCAGTGCTAGATTGGCCGTAAATTCACCCCTCCACTTT
CSARLAVNSPLHF
>TRBJ2-3|TRBV7-7|many|TRBD2
TGTGCTAGCAGCTATAGCGGGGGCACAGATACGCAGTATTTT
CASSYSGGTDTQYF
>TRBJ1-6|TRBV28|many|-
TGTGCCAGCAGTTCGACCGGCCCCCTCCACTTT
CASSSTGPLHF
>TRBJ1-6|TRBV7-9|many|TRBD1
TGTGCCAGCAGCCGAGGACAGGACTCATATAATTCACCCCTCCACTTT
CASSRGQDSYNSPLHF
>TRBJ1-5|TRBV6-2/TRBV6-3|many|-
TGTGCCAGCACCCAGGGCGTTCAGCCCCAGCATTTT
CASTQGVQPQHF
>TRBJ2-3|TRBV20-1|many|TRBD2
TGCAGTGCGGATAGCGGGGGGCACAAAGATACGCAGTATTTT
CSADSGGHKDTQYF
>TRBJ1-1|TRBV7-9|-|-
TGTGCCAGCAGTTTTCCCCCTTTGGCTGAAGCTTTCTTT
CASSFPPLAEAFF
>TRBJ2-1|TRBV14|many|TRBD1
TGTGCCAGCAGCCTCAGGGGGCTTGCTACCAATGAGCAGTTCTTC
CASSLRGLATNEQFF
>TRBJ2-1|TRBV28|once|TRBD1
TGTGCCACCCGGAGCGCGGGACAGGGGGCTTTCAGCGAGCAGTTCTTC
CATRSAGQGAFSEQFF
>TRBJ2-1|TRBV15|many|-
TGTGCCACCAGCAGAGAACTGAATGAGCAGTTCTTC
CATSRELNEQFF
>TRBJ2-5|TRBV19|-|TRBD1
TGTGCCAGTAGTAACCGGGACAGGGGCGGAGAGACCCAGTACTTC
CASSNRDRGGETQYF
>TRBJ2-1|TRBV5-4|-|-
TGTGCCAGCAGCTTCGACAGGAACAATAAGCAGTTCTTC
CASSFDRNNKQFF
>TRBJ1-5|TRBV7-9|-|-
TGTGCCAGCAGCTTAGGAATTGTAGGGGTCAATCAGCCCCAGCATTTT
CASSLGIVGVNQPQHF
>TRBJ2-1|TRBV7-9|few|TRBD1
TGTGCCAGCAGCTTACCGGACAGGGTTTACAATGAGCAGTTCTTC
CASSLPDRVYNEQFF
>TRBJ1-5|TRBV20-1|many|-
TGCAGTGCAAAGGGGGGGCGATGGGGCAATCAGCCCCAGCATTTT
CSAKGGRWGNQPQHF
>TRBJ2-5|TRBV7-6|-|TRBD1
TGTGCCAGCAGCCCAGGGGGCCTGAAGACCCGGTACTTC
CASSPGGLKTRYF
>TRBJ2-2|TRBV28|many|-
TGTGCCAGCGTGAATGCACCGAACACCGGGGAGCTGTTTTTT
CASVNAPNTGELFF
>TRBJ2-3|TRBV7-2|-|TRBD1
TGTGCCAGCAGCGTAAGACAGGGAGTAGATACGCAGTATTTT
CASSVRQGVDTQYF
>TRBJ1-1|TRBV6-1|many|-
TGTGCCAGCAGCGATGGACAGAATGAAGCTTTCTTT
CASSDGQNEAFF
>TRBJ1-5|TRBV7-2|few|-
TGTGCCAGCAGCCGTCAGGAACAGCCCCAGCATTTT
CASSRQEQPQHF
>TRBJ1-2|TRBV12-3/TRBV12-4|few|-
TGTGCCAGCAGTCGCCCCGGACCAAACTATGGCTACACCTTC
CASSRPGPNYGYTF
>TRBJ1-1|TRBV11-1|-|-
TGTGCCAGCAGCTCCTCCATGAACACTGAAGCTTTCTTT
CASSSSMNTEAFF
>TRBJ2-5|TRBV5-5|-|-
TGTGCCAGCAGCTTGTTGGTGGTCTCGGAGACCCAGTACTTC
CASSLLVVSETQYF
>TRBJ1-3|TRBV6-1|few|-
TGTGCCAGCAGGATGGACAGCTCTGGAAACACCATATATTTT
CASRMDSSGNTIYF
>TRBJ2-2|TRBV7-9|-|TRBD1
TGTGCCAGCAGCTTAGGGGGGACAGCCGGGGAGCTGTTTTTT
CASSLGGTAGELFF
>TRBJ2-3|TRBV7-6|few|-
TGTGCCAGCAGCAAAGAGTCAATTAGCACAGATACGCAGTATTTT
CASSKESISTDTQYF
>TRBJ1-5|TRBV6-1|many|-
TGTGCCAGCAGAAGGGACGGAAGCAATCAGCCCCAGCATTTT
CASRRDGSNQPQHF
>TRBJ2-1|TRBV6-4|few|-
TGTGCCAGCAGCGGGTTCGCAAGGAGCTCCTACAATGAGCAGTTCTTC
CASSGFARSSYNEQFF
>TRBJ1-3|TRBV6-1|-|TRBD1
TGTGCCAGCAGACGACAGGGAACGAAAGACACCACATATTTT
CASRRQGTKDTTYF
>TRBJ2-1|TRBV19|-|-
TGTGCCAGTAGTGCTTGGGGCGATGAGCAGTTCTTC
CASSAWGDEQFF
>TRBJ1-1|TRBV7-2|-|-
TGTGCCAGCAGCTTAACAGAGGGCTCAGGGACTGAAGCTTTCTTT
CASSLTEGSGTEAFF
>TRBJ1-2|TRBV29-1|-|-
TGCAGCACGCCATCCAGGGACAACTATGGCTACACCTTC
CSTPSRDNYGYTF
>TRBJ2-2|TRBV4-1|-|TRBD2
TGCGCCAGCAGCCAGTACCTAGCGGGGTTCACCGGGGAGCTGTTTTTT
CASSQYLAGFTGELFF
>TRBJ2-1|TRBV24-1|many|-
TGTGCCACCAGTGACCCGTCGGTGTACAATGAGCAGTTCTTC
CATSDPSVYNEQFF
>TRBJ2-1|TRBV24-1|-|-
TGTGCCACCAGTGATTTCAGGGTCCGAGAGAGTGAGCAGTTCTTC
CATSDFRVRESEQFF
>TRBJ2-5|TRBV4-2|few|TRBD2
TGTGCCAGCAGCCAAGAGGTACTAGCGGGGCACCAAGAGACCCAGTACTTC
CASSQEVLAGHQETQYF
>TRBJ2-3|TRBV29-1|-|-
TGCAGCGTTGAAAGGGGGGCCGCAGATACGCAGTATTTT
CSVERGAADTQYF
>TRBJ1-5|TRBV6-1|few|-
TGTGCCAGCAGACAGGGTTTGGAGCCCCAGCATTTT
CASRQGLEPQHF
>TRBJ2-5|TRBV7-2|-|TRBD2
TGTGCCAGCAGCTTAAACTACGGGGGGGCCGAAGAGACCCAGTACTTC
CASSLNYGGAEETQYF
>TRBJ1-1|TRBV5-4|many|TRBD1
TGTGCCAGCAGTTTGGGACAGGGAGGTACTGAAGCTTTCTTT
CASSLGQGGTEAFF
>TRBJ2-1|TRBV11-3|-|-
TGTGCCAGCACCGAGCGTACAGGGGAGGTTGAGCAGTTCTTC
CASTERTGEVEQFF
>TRBJ1-3|TRBV4-2|-|-
TGTGCCATCAGCCAAGGCCAGCCCTTCTCTGGAAACACCATATATTTT
CAISQGQPFSGNTIYF
>TRBJ2-3|TRBV18|-|-
TGTGCCAGCTCACGTAACCCTCCGACAGATACGCAGTATTTT
CASSRNPPTDTQYF
>TRBJ2-1|TRBV6-6|many|TRBD2
TGTGCCAGCAGTTACGGCCTAGCGGGGGGAAATGAGCAGTTCTTC
CASSYGLAGGNEQFF